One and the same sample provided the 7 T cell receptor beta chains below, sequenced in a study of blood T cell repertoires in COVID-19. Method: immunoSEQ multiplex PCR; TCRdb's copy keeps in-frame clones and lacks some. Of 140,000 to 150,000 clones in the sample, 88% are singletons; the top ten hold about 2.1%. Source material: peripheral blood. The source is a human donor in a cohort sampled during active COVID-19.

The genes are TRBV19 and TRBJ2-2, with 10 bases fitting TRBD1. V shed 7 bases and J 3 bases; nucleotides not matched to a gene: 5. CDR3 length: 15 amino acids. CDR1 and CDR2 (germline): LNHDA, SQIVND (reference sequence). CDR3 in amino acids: CASTRDRGYTGELFF. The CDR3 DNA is TGTGCCAGTACCCGGGACAGGGGATACACCGGGGAGCTGTTTTTT.

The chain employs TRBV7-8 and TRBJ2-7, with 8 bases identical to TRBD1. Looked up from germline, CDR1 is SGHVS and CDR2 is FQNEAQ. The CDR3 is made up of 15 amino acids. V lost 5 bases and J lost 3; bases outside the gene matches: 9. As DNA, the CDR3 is TGTGCCAGCAGCCGCCGGAGAGACAGGGGCTACGAGCAGTACTTC. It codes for CASSRRRDRGYEQYF. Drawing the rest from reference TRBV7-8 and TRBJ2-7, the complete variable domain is GAGVSQSPRYKVAKRGQDVALRCDPISGHVSLFWYQQALGQGPEFLTYFQNEAQLDKSGLPSDRFFAERPEGSVSTLKIQRTQQEDSAVYLCASSRRRDRGYEQYFGPGTRLTVT.

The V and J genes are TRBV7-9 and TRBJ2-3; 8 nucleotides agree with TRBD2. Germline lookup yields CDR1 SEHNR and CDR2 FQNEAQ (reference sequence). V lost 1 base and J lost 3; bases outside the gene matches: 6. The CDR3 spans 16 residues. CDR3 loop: CASSLGGTSGTDTQYF. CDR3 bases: TGTGCCAGCAGCTTAGGCGGGACTAGTGGAACAGATACGCAGTATTTT.

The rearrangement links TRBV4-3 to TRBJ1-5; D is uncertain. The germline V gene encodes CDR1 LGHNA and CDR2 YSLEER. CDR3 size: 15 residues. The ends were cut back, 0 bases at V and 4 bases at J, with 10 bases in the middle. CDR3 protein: CASSQDSNSNQPQHF. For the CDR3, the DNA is TGCGCCAGCAGCCAAGATTCTAACAGTAATCAGCCCCAGCATTTT.

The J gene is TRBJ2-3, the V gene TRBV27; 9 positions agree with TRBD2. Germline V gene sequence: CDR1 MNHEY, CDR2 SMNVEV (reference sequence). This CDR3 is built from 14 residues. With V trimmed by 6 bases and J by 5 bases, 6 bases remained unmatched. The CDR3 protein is CASRIAGAIDTQYF. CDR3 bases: TGTGCCAGCAGGATAGCGGGGGCTATAGATACGCAGTATTTT.

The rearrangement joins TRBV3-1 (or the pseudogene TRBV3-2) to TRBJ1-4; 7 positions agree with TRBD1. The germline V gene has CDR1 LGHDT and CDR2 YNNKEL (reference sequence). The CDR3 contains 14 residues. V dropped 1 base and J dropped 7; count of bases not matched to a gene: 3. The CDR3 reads CASSQGDSLEKLFF. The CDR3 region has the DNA TGTGCCAGCAGCCAAGGGGACAGTCTTGAAAAACTGTTTTTT.

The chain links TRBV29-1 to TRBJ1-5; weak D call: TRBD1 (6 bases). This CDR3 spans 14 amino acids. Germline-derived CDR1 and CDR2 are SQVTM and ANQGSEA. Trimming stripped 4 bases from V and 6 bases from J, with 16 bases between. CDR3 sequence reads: CSVGSGDNSQPQHF. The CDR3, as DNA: TGCAGCGTTGGGTCAGGGGACAATAGTCAGCCCCAGCATTTT.